The following is a T cell receptor (beta chain) sequence with its context. Its antigen is unknown. This entry comes from a study of vaccination effects on CD4 cells after COVID-19. As for the study in general: Sampling occurred 16 days and one week pre-vaccination in two convalescent patients. General study points: Infection-derived and vaccine-derived clones contracted markedly late after vaccination.

CDR1 SGHVS and CDR2 FQNEAQ come from the germline V gene. Trimming pared 1 base from V and 0 bases from J, leaving 7 bases between. The CDR3 contains 15 residues. Only in-frame clones appear in the TCRdb table, and some are missing; sequencing was by immunoSEQ multiplex PCR. The sample consists of 35,000 to 45,000 clones, about three quarters of them appearing once. Ahead of sequencing, the ViraFEST assay grew antigen-specific CD4+ T cells using viral peptide pools. CD4+ T cells were isolated after about nine days of culture. According to PCR results, the person was infected with SARS-CoV-2 between March and December 2020.

Sample: CD4+ T cells from PBMCs cultured with HCoV-NL63 spike peptides, taken before COVID-19 vaccination. The chain couples TRBV7-8 to TRBJ1-5, with D unclear. The TCR comes from a human donor who had a prior SARS-CoV-2 infection. The CDR3 DNA sequence: TGTGCCAGCAGCTTAGTGTGGCATAGCAATCAGCCCCAGCATTTT. It specifies CASSLVWHSNQPQHF.